One sample yielded the 25 T cell receptor beta chains listed below, sequenced in a study of blood T cell repertoires in COVID-19. TCRdb keeps only in-frame clones here, not all; method: immunoSEQ multiplex PCR. The sample lists about 170,000 clones, 80% to 90% occurring once. Sequenced input: peripheral blood. The receptors come from a woman aged 70-85 years with COVID-19, enrolled during active disease.

This clone was counted between two and nine times. The chain is built from TRBV28 and TRBJ2-7; possibly TRBD2 for D (6 bases). The CDR3 consists of 14 residues. Trimming cost V 7 bases and J 2 bases, with 15 bases left between them. Germline V gene data show CDR1 as MDHEN and CDR2 as SYDVKM. The CDR3 region is CASTYAGGTYEQYV. In DNA form, the CDR3 reads TGTGCCAGCACCTACGCCGGGGGTACCTACGAGCAGTACGTC.

The chain combines TRBV30 with TRBJ1-1; D remains unclear. This CDR3 comprises 13 residues. The ends were cut back, 2 bases at V and 1 base at J, with 8 bases in the middle. CDR1 and CDR2 from the germline V gene are GTSNPN and SVGIG (reference sequence). The CDR3 spells CAWSHNQNTEAFF. The CDR3 region has the DNA TGTGCCTGGAGTCACAACCAGAACACTGAAGCTTTCTTT.

The genes are TRBV9 and TRBJ2-3; 10 nucleotides match TRBD2. The V gene's germline CDR1 is SGDLS and CDR2 YYNGEE. This CDR3 is built from 16 residues. With V trimmed by 4 bases and J by 5 bases, 10 bases remained unmatched. CDR3 nucleotide sequence: TGTGCCAGCAGCCCATCGAGGCTAGCGGGGGTAGATACGCAGTATTTT. This codes for CASSPSRLAGVDTQYF.

The V and J genes are TRBV9 and TRBJ2-1; TRBD2 might be the D (6 bases). The V and J ends lost 0 bases and 4 bases respectively, with 11 bases between them. The germline CDR1 and CDR2 sequences are SGDLS and YYNGEE. This CDR3 spans 15 amino acids. DNA of the CDR3: TGTGCCAGCAGCGTAGGTCTAGCGAAGTACAATGAGCAGTTCTTC. Its protein is CASSVGLAKYNEQFF.

V and J are TRBV28 and TRBJ1-5; D may be TRBD1 (6 bases). V was shortened by 3 bases and J by 4 bases, with 13 bases between the two germline ends. Looked up from germline, CDR1 is MDHEN and CDR2 is SYDVKM. CDR3 size: 15 residues. The CDR3 DNA reads as TGTGCCAGCAGTTTGTTTGGACAGTTTAATCAGCCCCAGCATTTT. Its translation: CASSLFGQFNQPQHF.

The chain is built from TRBV12-3 or TRBV12-4 and TRBJ1-1; D not certain. The V and J ends lost 8 bases and 4 bases respectively, with 8 bases between them. The CDR3 totals 11 residues. CDR3 DNA sequence: TGTGCCAGCGGACTGCGCACTGAAGCTTTCTTT. Translating it yields CASGLRTEAFF.

The J gene is TRBJ1-5, the V gene TRBV6-5; 9 bases match TRBD1. The CDR3 consists of 14 residues. V shed 5 bases, J shed 7 bases, and the junction held 6 bases outside the gene matches. Germline lookup yields CDR1 MNHEY and CDR2 SVGAGI. CDR3 nucleotides: TGTGCCAGCAGTCCCGGACAGGGGCGACAGCCCCAGCATTTT. It yields the protein CASSPGQGRQPQHF.

This clone was counted between two and nine times. The rearrangement links TRBV2 to TRBJ2-2, with 9 nucleotides matching TRBD2. Germline values: CDR1 SNHLY, CDR2 FYNNEI. J was trimmed by 7 bases and V by 4 bases; bases with no gene match: 22. The CDR3 contains 20 residues. For the CDR3, the DNA is TGTGCCAGCAGTGGTTTGCTAGCGGGGACTCAAAGTGGGGTCAGCGGGGAGCTGTTTTTT. Its protein is CASSGLLAGTQSGVSGELFF.

V is TRBV9 and J is TRBJ2-7; no clear D gene. V lost 4 bases, J lost 0 bases, and 8 bases lay in between. This CDR3 spans 13 amino acids. Germline V gene lookup returns CDR1 SGDLS and CDR2 YYNGEE. The CDR3 loop reads CASSHEYSYEQYV. The CDR3 nucleotides are TGTGCCAGCAGCCATGAGTACTCCTACGAGCAGTACGTC.

The chain recombines TRBV5-4 with TRBJ1-4, with TRBD1 matching over 10 bases. V was pared by 4 bases and J by 12 bases, with 0 bases of the junction left unmatched. The CDR3 runs 11 residues. CDR1 and CDR2 (germline): SGHNT, YYREEE (reference sequence). As DNA, the CDR3 is TGTGCCAGCAGCGGGACAGGGGAACTGTTTTTT. As protein: CASSGTGELFF. The full variable domain, rest sourced from reference TRBV5-4 and TRBJ1-4, is ETGVTQSPTHLIKTRGQQVTLRCSSQSGHNTVSWYQQALGQGPQFIFQYYREEENGRGNFPPRFSGLQFPNYSSELNVNALELDDSALYLCASSGTGELFFGSGTQLSVL.

This chain uses TRBV12-5 with TRBJ2-5; D possibly corresponds to TRBD1 (5 bases). Per germline, CDR1 LGHNT and CDR2 FRNRAP. The CDR3 loop spans 13 amino acids. V shed 2 bases and J shed 6 bases, with 10 bases lying between them. The CDR3 reads CASGLWGAQTQYF. The CDR3 region has the DNA TGTGCTAGTGGTTTGTGGGGCGCGCAGACCCAGTACTTC.

In its sample, this clone was seen a few times. This chain links TRBV6-5 with TRBJ1-1; 7 bases fit TRBD1. Germline V gives CDR1 MNHEY, CDR2 SVGAGI. The ends lost 6 bases at V and 11 bases at J; junction bases unmatched: 9. This CDR3 has 12 residues. As DNA, the CDR3 is TGTGCCAGCAGCCCATCGGGGACAGAGGCTTTCTTT. It yields the protein CASSPSGTEAFF.

V is TRBV7-2 and J is TRBJ2-5; 15 nucleotides align to TRBD2. From germline, CDR1 is SGHTA and CDR2 FQGNSA. V was clipped by 1 base and J by 7 bases; unmatched bases: 4. This CDR3 has 16 residues. The CDR3 loop reads CASSLGGLAGGWTQYF. In DNA, the CDR3 is TGTGCCAGCAGCTTAGGAGGACTAGCGGGAGGGTGGACCCAGTACTTC.

The CDR3 sequence is CAWSKDSLIYGYTF. The CDR3 DNA sequence: TGTGCCTGGAGTAAGGACAGTTTGATTTATGGCTACACCTTC. V is TRBV30 and J is TRBJ1-2, with D perhaps matching TRBD1 (6 bases). Germline V gene sequence: CDR1 GTSNPN, CDR2 SVGIG (reference sequence). Trimming left V 2 bases short and J 5 bases short, with 15 bases between. The CDR3 extends over 14 amino acids.

The chain couples TRBV7-2 to TRBJ1-1; tentatively, D is TRBD1 (5 bases). V lost 3 bases, J lost 1 base, and 12 bases lay in between. The V gene's germline CDR1 is SGHTA and CDR2 FQGNSA. The CDR3 is 15 residues long. The CDR3 coding sequence is TGTGCCAGCAGCTTTGTCCTCCAGGGGAACACTGAAGCTTTCTTT. As protein: CASSFVLQGNTEAFF.

This clone was seen only a few times. An end of the junction does not agree with germline; a read error may underlie this. The chain couples TRBV2 to TRBJ1-2; TRBD1 matches at 7 bases. CDR3 length equals 12 residues. CDR1 is SNHLY and CDR2 is FYNNEI in the germline V gene. CDR3 loop: CASNEGGHGYTF. The CDR3 DNA is TGTGCCAGCAATGAAGGGGGCCATGGCTACACCTTC.

The chain recombines TRBV6-4 with TRBJ2-7, with D perhaps TRBD1 (6 bases). CDR3 length equals 15 residues. Per germline, CDR1 MRHNA and CDR2 SNTAGT. Trimming left V 8 bases short and J 3 bases short, with 20 bases between. The chain's CDR3 is CASYGGGPSHYEQYF. DNA of the CDR3: TGTGCCAGCTACGGTGGGGGCCCATCTCACTACGAGCAGTACTTC.

Turning to this clone: The same CDR3 also results from other DNA sequences found in this sample. The CDR3 region has the DNA TGTGCCAGCAGTTTGGGGGGGAGCACAGATACGCAGTATTTT. Amino acids: CASSLGGSTDTQYF. J is TRBJ2-3 and V is TRBV28; 7 bases line up with TRBD2. The V gene's germline CDR1 is MDHEN and CDR2 SYDVKM. The CDR3 totals 14 residues. The junction had 0 bases not matched to a gene; V was cut back by 3 bases and J by 0 bases.

This clone was seen only once. The CDR3 loop is CASSPAGTAGYTF. The CDR3, as DNA: TGCGCCAGCAGCCCAGCTGGGACAGCTGGCTACACCTTC. The chain carries TRBV5-1 and TRBJ1-2; 7 bases are shared with TRBD1. The CDR3 spans 13 residues. Germline trimming cut 4 bases from V and 7 bases from J; bases unmatched to any gene: 7. From germline, CDR1 is SGHRS and CDR2 YFSETQ.

The V call is TRBV6-2 or TRBV6-3, the J call TRBJ2-5, with TRBD2 matching over 11 bases. The V gene end was trimmed by 5 bases and the J gene end by 2 bases; junction bases not matched to a gene: 7. Germline assignment: CDR1 MNHEY and CDR2 SVGEGT. The CDR3 is 16 amino acids. CDR3 DNA sequence: TGTGCCAGCAGTCGCGGACTAGCGGGCAAACAAGAGACCCAGTACTTC. This translates into CASSRGLAGKQETQYF.

V is TRBV18 and J is TRBJ2-5; 14 bases line up with TRBD2. There are 18 residues in the CDR3. Germline CDR1 KGHSH, CDR2 LQKENI. V lost 3 bases, J lost 3 bases, and 9 bases stayed unmatched. CDR3 residues: CASSPPGLAGGSEETQYF. CDR3 in DNA: TGTGCCAGCTCACCCCCTGGACTAGCGGGGGGATCGGAAGAGACCCAGTACTTC.

The chain uses TRBV7-9 and TRBJ2-7; the match to TRBD1 covers 7 bases. The CDR3 extends over 14 amino acids. Germline-derived CDR1 and CDR2 are SEHNR and FQNEAQ (reference sequence). V shed 5 bases and J 5 bases; nucleotides not matched to a gene: 9. CDR3 protein: CASSIRQGENEQYF. CDR3 coding DNA: TGTGCCAGCAGCATCAGACAGGGCGAGAACGAGCAGTACTTC.

The V and J genes are TRBV29-1 and TRBJ2-1; 10 bases fit TRBD1. This CDR3 comprises 14 residues. The ends lost 0 bases at V and 7 bases at J; junction bases unmatched: 3. Germline V gene data show CDR1 as SQVTM and CDR2 as ANQGSEA. The CDR3 protein is CSVEDDRGLNEQFF. For the CDR3, the DNA is TGCAGCGTTGAAGATGACAGGGGGCTAAATGAGCAGTTCTTC.

The chain employs TRBV10-2 and TRBJ1-5; 7 bases agree with TRBD1. The V gene's germline CDR1 is WSHSY and CDR2 SAAADI. The J segment lost 6 bases and the V segment lost 3 bases, leaving 5 bases of the junction unmatched. The CDR3 length is 14 residues. The CDR3 bases are TGCGCCAGCAGTGACCGACAGGGCGGTCAGCCCCAGCATTTT. Protein product: CASSDRQGGQPQHF.

This clone was detected once. This rearrangement joins TRBV18 to TRBJ2-3; D unresolved. Trimming took 0 bases from V and 4 from J, leaving 5 bases between them. In germline, CDR1 is KGHSH, CDR2 LQKENI. This CDR3 has 13 residues. The CDR3 here is CASSPPAPDTQYF. The CDR3 region has the DNA TGTGCCAGCTCACCACCAGCCCCAGATACGCAGTATTTT.